One sample yielded the 26 T cell receptor beta chains listed below, sequenced in a study of blood T cell repertoires in COVID-19. The method was immunoSEQ multiplex PCR; TCRdb's version includes in-frame clones alone and lacks a portion of them. The sample consists of under 250,000 clones, roughly 88% of them appearing once. Sequencing input: PBMCs or T cells enriched from blood (not recorded which). All receptors come from a woman aged 25 to 39 who had been exposed to COVID-19.

CDR3 DNA sequence: TGCGCCAGCAGCTTGGATGGGGGGAACTACGAGCAGTACTTC. Protein product: CASSLDGGNYEQYF. The chain carries TRBV5-1 and TRBJ2-7; D might be TRBD2 (6 bases). This CDR3 region has 14 residues. V was cut by 0 bases and J by 3 bases, with 10 bases left in between. Germline values: CDR1 SGHRS, CDR2 YFSETQ.

The chain uses TRBV7-2 and TRBJ1-2, with TRBD1 matching 9 bases. This CDR3 has 16 residues. The germline V gene encodes CDR1 SGHTA and CDR2 FQGNSA. The J segment lost 6 bases and the V segment lost 4 bases, leaving 12 bases of the junction unmatched. The CDR3 spells CASSSPNRGRGDGYTF. CDR3 nucleotide sequence: TGTGCCAGCAGCTCCCCTAACAGGGGGCGCGGGGATGGCTACACCTTC.

The V gene is TRBV19, the J gene TRBJ1-2, with D hard to call. CDR1 and CDR2 (germline): LNHDA, SQIVND (reference sequence). Trimming removed 1 base at V and 1 base at J, with 13 bases between. This CDR3 has 16 residues. The CDR3 reads CASSIGPGGYNYGYTF. CDR3 sequence (DNA): TGTGCCAGTAGTATAGGCCCGGGAGGGTATAACTATGGCTACACCTTC.

This clone was seen only once. This rearrangement joins TRBV9 to TRBJ2-7; possible D gene TRBD1, 6 bases. The CDR3 length is 11 residues. Germline V gene sequence: CDR1 SGDLS, CDR2 YYNGEE. The V end lost 5 bases, the J end lost 4 bases, and 7 bases lay between the germline ends. The CDR3 bases are TGTGCCAGCAGGCAGGGGTACGAGCAGTACTTC. The encoded protein is CASRQGYEQYF.

Only a few counts were recorded for this clone. The V call is TRBV7-2, the J call TRBJ2-7; 11 nucleotides align to TRBD1. The CDR3 runs 16 residues. Per germline, CDR1 SGHTA and CDR2 FQGNSA. V shed 5 bases, J shed 4 bases, and the junction held 10 bases outside the gene matches. CDR3 sequence: CASSTYPGQGAYEQYF. For the CDR3, the DNA is TGTGCCAGCAGCACGTATCCCGGACAGGGGGCTTACGAGCAGTACTTC.

The chain is built from TRBV6-5 and TRBJ2-6; D is undetermined. Germline V lookup: CDR1 MNHEY, CDR2 SVGAGI. This CDR3 spans 13 amino acids. The V and J ends lost 10 bases and 3 bases respectively, with 10 bases between them. CDR3 residues: CATRRGGANVLTF. In DNA, the CDR3 is TGTGCCACCCGCCGAGGTGGGGCCAACGTCCTGACTTTC.

The gene calls are TRBV9 and TRBJ1-2; a possible D gene is TRBD1 (5 bases). The CDR3 consists of 16 residues. Deletions cut 0 bases from V and 3 bases from J, with 15 bases between. Looked up from germline, CDR1 is SGDLS and CDR2 is YYNGEE. The CDR3 here is CASSVGGRVGDYGYTF. CDR3 in DNA: TGTGCCAGCAGCGTAGGGGGCAGGGTTGGGGACTATGGCTACACCTTC.

The J gene is TRBJ1-5, the V gene TRBV28; D call uncertain. Per germline, CDR1 MDHEN and CDR2 SYDVKM. The CDR3 runs 14 residues. The V and J ends lost 3 bases and 3 bases respectively, with 9 bases between them. DNA of the CDR3: TGTGCCAGCAGTTTGGGCAGACCCAATCAGCCCCAGCATTTT. Protein: CASSLGRPNQPQHF.

The chain couples TRBV6-5 to TRBJ2-7; TRBD2 agrees at 11 bases. The length of the CDR3 is 15 residues. Germline V gives CDR1 MNHEY, CDR2 SVGAGI. The trim removed 6 bases at V and 4 bases at J, leaving 8 bases unmatched. Here the CDR3 reads CASSTLAGVSYEQYF. For the CDR3, the DNA is TGTGCCAGCAGCACACTAGCGGGAGTTTCTTACGAGCAGTACTTC.

This clone was seen just once. The rearrangement joins TRBV14 to TRBJ1-1; D might be TRBD1 (5 bases). Trimming cost V 0 bases and J 11 bases, with 10 bases left between them. CDR1 is SGHDN and CDR2 is FVKESK in the germline V gene. CDR3 length: 12 amino acids. DNA for the CDR3: TGTGCCAGCAGCCAAGATCAGGGAAGCGCTTTCTTT. It yields the protein CASSQDQGSAFF.

The V and J genes are TRBV11-2 and TRBJ1-1, with D tentatively TRBD1 (6 bases). Trimming took 5 bases from V and 0 from J, leaving 19 bases between them. The CDR3 loop spans 17 amino acids. Germline CDR1 reads SGHAT; CDR2 reads FQNNGV. CDR3 bases: TGTGCCAGCAGCCCAAGATCGGGGGGGCGGATGAACACTGAAGCTTTCTTT. The encoded protein is CASSPRSGGRMNTEAFF.

The chain combines TRBV11-2 with TRBJ2-5, with TRBD2 matching over 12 bases. There are 18 residues in the CDR3. Trimming at V came to 1 base and at J to 2 bases, leaving 8 bases not matched to a gene. Germline V gene lookup returns CDR1 SGHAT and CDR2 FQNNGV. CDR3 sequence (DNA): TGTGCCAGCAGCTTAGTTCCTCTAGCGGGAGGGTTGCAAGAGACCCAGTACTTC. Translated: CASSLVPLAGGLQETQYF.

This chain uses TRBV4-1 with TRBJ2-2; TRBD1 matches 7 bases. V dropped 5 bases and J dropped 2; count of bases not matched to a gene: 5. Germline V lookup: CDR1 MGHRA, CDR2 YSYEKL. The CDR3 runs to 15 residues. The CDR3 protein is CASSGWDSNTGELFF. As DNA, the CDR3 is TGCGCCAGCAGCGGCTGGGACAGTAACACCGGGGAGCTGTTTTTT.

As DNA, the CDR3 is TGTGCCAGCAGTGAAGCGCATGGCGGGGAGCAGTTCTTC. This gives the protein CASSEAHGGEQFF. The rearrangement joins TRBV2 to TRBJ2-1; possibly TRBD2 for D (5 bases). Trimming removed 0 bases at V and 10 bases at J, with 10 bases between. Germline V gene lookup returns CDR1 SNHLY and CDR2 FYNNEI. The CDR3 totals 13 residues.

The chain carries TRBV5-1 and TRBJ1-4; 7 bases are shared with TRBD1. CDR1 is SGHRS and CDR2 is YFSETQ in the germline V gene. CDR3 size: 16 residues. Germline trimming cut 3 bases from V and 7 bases from J; bases unmatched to any gene: 12. CDR3 sequence: CASSSGSGGKTEKLFF. The CDR3 DNA reads as TGCGCCAGCAGCTCTGGATCAGGGGGGAAAACTGAAAAACTGTTTTTT.

For the CDR3, the DNA is TGTGCCAGCAGCGACACTAATCAGCCCCAGCATTTT. Translating gives CASSDTNQPQHF. The chain uses TRBV2 and TRBJ1-5; D call uncertain. With 6 bases removed from V and 4 bases from J, the gap between germline ends came to 7 bases. Germline V CDR1 and CDR2: SNHLY, FYNNEI. The CDR3 covers 12 residues.

About this clone: Relative to the germline gene, one junction end is altered; a read error may explain this. J is TRBJ2-1 and V is TRBV4-1; 12 nucleotides agree with TRBD2. Germline-derived CDR1 and CDR2 are MGHRA and YSYEKL. This CDR3 has 15 amino acids. The CDR3 nucleotides read TGCGCCAGCACCTCTAGCGGGAGGGCCTATAATGAGCAGTTCTTC. Protein: CASTSSGRAYNEQFF.

V is TRBV9 and J is TRBJ2-3; 9 bases line up with TRBD2. In germline, CDR1 is SGDLS, CDR2 YYNGEE. The CDR3 has 16 residues. V was pared by 4 bases and J by 0 bases, with 6 bases of the junction left unmatched. The DNA of the CDR3 is TGTGCCAGCAGCTCCTTAGCGGGGGCTAGCACAGATACGCAGTATTTT. It encodes CASSSLAGASTDTQYF. The full variable domain, with the rest looked up from reference TRBV9 and TRBJ2-3, is DSGVTQTPKHLITATGQRVTLRCSPRSGDLSVYWYQQSLDQGLQFLIQYYNGEERAKGNILERFSAQQFPDLHSELNLSSLELGDSALYFCASSSLAGASTDTQYFGPGTRLTVL.

This clone was recorded only once. V is TRBV6-5 and J is TRBJ2-3; D might be TRBD1 (6 bases). V lost 7 bases and J 6 bases, leaving 14 bases between the germline ends. This CDR3 spans 13 amino acids. Germline assignment: CDR1 MNHEY and CDR2 SVGAGI. CDR3 DNA sequence: TGTGCCAGCATCCGGGACATACGGGATACGCAGTATTTT. Protein sequence: CASIRDIRDTQYF.

V is TRBV19 and J is TRBJ1-1; TRBD1 aligns across 7 bases. The germline CDR1 and CDR2 sequences are LNHDA and SQIVND (reference sequence). Germline trimming cut 7 bases from V and 4 bases from J; bases unmatched to any gene: 12. The CDR3 totals 15 residues. CDR3 bases: TGTGCCAGTACCTACCTAGCGGGGACAGTCACTGAAGCTTTCTTT. Translated, it gives CASTYLAGTVTEAFF.

The chain joins TRBV9 to TRBJ2-3, with 11 bases aligning to TRBD2. CDR1 and CDR2 from the germline V gene are SGDLS and YYNGEE. V gave up 3 bases and J gave up 6 bases; unmatched junction bases: 15. The CDR3 runs 18 residues. CDR3 protein: CASSGNPLRLAGFDTQYF. The DNA for the CDR3 is TGTGCCAGCAGCGGCAACCCCCTCCGACTAGCGGGATTCGATACGCAGTATTTT.

J is TRBJ1-2 and V is TRBV5-6, with D possibly matching TRBD1 (6 bases). The CDR3 contains 14 residues. Germline V gene data show CDR1 as SGHDT and CDR2 as YYEEEE. The V end was cut by 1 base, the J end by 6 bases, with 13 bases between. Here the CDR3 reads CASSLRWDTDGYTF. The CDR3 DNA sequence: TGTGCCAGCAGCTTGCGGTGGGACACCGATGGCTACACCTTC.

The gene calls are TRBV27 and TRBJ1-1; 7 bases agree with TRBD1. CDR3 size: 15 residues. Trimming took 3 bases from V and 1 from J; bases not matched to a gene: 5. In germline, CDR1 is MNHEY, CDR2 SMNVEV (reference sequence). CDR3 bases: TGTGCCAGCAGTTTCGGACAGGCGCCGAACACTGAAGCTTTCTTT. Translated: CASSFGQAPNTEAFF.

There are a few counts of this clone. The V gene is TRBV5-1, the J gene TRBJ2-2, with D tentatively TRBD1 (6 bases). Per the germline V gene, CDR1 is SGHRS and CDR2 is YFSETQ. The germline V and J ends were trimmed by 3 bases and 0 bases, with 9 bases remaining between them. The CDR3 runs to 15 residues. The CDR3 loop is CASSWDTPNTGELFF. The CDR3 DNA reads TGCGCCAGCAGCTGGGACACACCGAACACCGGGGAGCTGTTTTTT.

The chain joins TRBV5-1 to TRBJ2-7, with TRBD1 matching over 11 bases. This CDR3 is built from 15 residues. Germline loops: CDR1 SGHRS, CDR2 YFSETQ. V was clipped by 1 base and J by 2 bases; unmatched bases: 2. The CDR3 loop reads CASSLWGQGAYEQYF. CDR3 DNA: TGCGCCAGCAGCTTGTGGGGACAGGGGGCCTACGAGCAGTACTTC.

The genes are TRBV4-1 and TRBJ1-4; maybe TRBD1 (5 bases). CDR3 length: 16 amino acids. Germline V gene lookup returns CDR1 MGHRA and CDR2 YSYEKL. V lost 3 bases and J 10 bases, leaving 21 bases between the germline ends. CDR3 residues: CASSQEGKRVSGKLFF. CDR3 in DNA: TGCGCCAGCAGCCAGGAGGGGAAAAGGGTCTCCGGAAAACTGTTTTTT.